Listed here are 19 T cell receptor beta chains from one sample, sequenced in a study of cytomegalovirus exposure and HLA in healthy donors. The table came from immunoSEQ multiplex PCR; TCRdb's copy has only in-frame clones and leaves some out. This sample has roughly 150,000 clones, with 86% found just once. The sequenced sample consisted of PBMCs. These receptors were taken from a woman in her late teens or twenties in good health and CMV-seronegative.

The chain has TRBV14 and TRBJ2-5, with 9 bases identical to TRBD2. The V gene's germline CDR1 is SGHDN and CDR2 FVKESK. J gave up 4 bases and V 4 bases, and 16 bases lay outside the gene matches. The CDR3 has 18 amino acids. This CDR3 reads CASSPRLAGKSYGETQYF. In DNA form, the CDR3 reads TGTGCCAGCAGCCCCCGTCTAGCGGGAAAATCGTACGGAGAGACCCAGTACTTC. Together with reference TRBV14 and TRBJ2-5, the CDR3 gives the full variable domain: EAGVTQFPSHSVIEKGQTVTLRCDPISGHDNLYWYRRVMGKEIKFLLHFVKESKQDESGMPNNRFLAERTGGTYSTLKVQPAELEDSGVYFCASSPRLAGKSYGETQYFGPGTRLLVL.

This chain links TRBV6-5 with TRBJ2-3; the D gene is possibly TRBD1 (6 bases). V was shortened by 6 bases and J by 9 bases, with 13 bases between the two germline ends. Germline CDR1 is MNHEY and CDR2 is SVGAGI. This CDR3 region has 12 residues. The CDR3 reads CASSSQGSTQYF. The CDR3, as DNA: TGTGCCAGCAGCTCCCAGGGGTCAACGCAGTATTTT.

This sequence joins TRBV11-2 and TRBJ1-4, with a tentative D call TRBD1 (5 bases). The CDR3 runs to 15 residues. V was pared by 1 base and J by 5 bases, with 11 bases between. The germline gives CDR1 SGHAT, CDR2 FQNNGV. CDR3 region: CASSLGRVSNEKLFF. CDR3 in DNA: TGTGCCAGCAGCTTAGGCAGGGTTTCGAATGAAAAACTGTTTTTT.

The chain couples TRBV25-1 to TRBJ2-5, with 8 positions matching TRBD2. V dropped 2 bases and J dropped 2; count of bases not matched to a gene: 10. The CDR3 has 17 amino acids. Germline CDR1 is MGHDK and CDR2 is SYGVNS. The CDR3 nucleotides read TGTGCCAGCAGTGAAAATGCGGGAGGAGACAGTCAAGAGACCCAGTACTTC. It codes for CASSENAGGDSQETQYF.

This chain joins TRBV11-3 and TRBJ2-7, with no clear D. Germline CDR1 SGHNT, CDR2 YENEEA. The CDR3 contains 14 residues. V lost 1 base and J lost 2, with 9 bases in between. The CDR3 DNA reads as TGTGCCAGCAGCTTAGGTACATACCCCTACGAGCAGTACTTC. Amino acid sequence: CASSLGTYPYEQYF.

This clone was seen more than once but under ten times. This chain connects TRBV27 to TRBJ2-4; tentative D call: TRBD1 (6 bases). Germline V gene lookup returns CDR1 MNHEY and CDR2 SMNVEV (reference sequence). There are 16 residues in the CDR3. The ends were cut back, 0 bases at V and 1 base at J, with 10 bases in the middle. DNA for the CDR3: TGTGCCAGCAGTTTATCTCACGACAGGGCCAAAAACATTCAGTACTTC. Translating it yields CASSLSHDRAKNIQYF.

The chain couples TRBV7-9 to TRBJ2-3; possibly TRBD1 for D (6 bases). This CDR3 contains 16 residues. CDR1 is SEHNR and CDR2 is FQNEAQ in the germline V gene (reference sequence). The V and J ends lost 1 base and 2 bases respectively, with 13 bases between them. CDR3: CASSLGGRLPTDTQYF. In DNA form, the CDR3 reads TGTGCCAGCAGCTTAGGGGGGCGTCTCCCCACAGATACGCAGTATTTT.

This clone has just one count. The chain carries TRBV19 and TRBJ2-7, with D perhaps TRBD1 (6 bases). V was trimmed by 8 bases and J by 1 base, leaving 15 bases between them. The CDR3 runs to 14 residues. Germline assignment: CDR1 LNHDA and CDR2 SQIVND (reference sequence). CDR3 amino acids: CASAVKTGSYEQYF. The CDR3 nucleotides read TGTGCCAGTGCAGTGAAAACAGGGTCCTACGAGCAGTACTTC.

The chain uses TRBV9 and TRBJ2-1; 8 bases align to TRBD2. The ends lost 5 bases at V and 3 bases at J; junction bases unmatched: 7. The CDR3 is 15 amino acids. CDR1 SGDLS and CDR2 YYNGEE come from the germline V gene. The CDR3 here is CASSSAGGYYNEQFF. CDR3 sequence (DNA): TGTGCCAGCAGTTCCGCGGGAGGTTACTACAATGAGCAGTTCTTC.

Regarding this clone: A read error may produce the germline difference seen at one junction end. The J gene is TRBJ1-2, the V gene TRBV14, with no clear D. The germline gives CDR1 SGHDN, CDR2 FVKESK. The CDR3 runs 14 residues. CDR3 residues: CASSQDLVPGSSAF. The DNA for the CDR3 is TGTGCCAGCAGCCAAGATCTGGTTCCCGGGTCGTCGGCCTTC.

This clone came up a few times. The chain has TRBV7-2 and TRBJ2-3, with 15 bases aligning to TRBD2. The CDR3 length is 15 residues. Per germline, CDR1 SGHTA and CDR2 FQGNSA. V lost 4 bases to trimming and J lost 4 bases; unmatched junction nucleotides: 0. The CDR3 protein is CASSWTSGGADTQYF. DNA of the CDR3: TGTGCCAGCAGCTGGACTAGCGGGGGGGCAGATACGCAGTATTTT.

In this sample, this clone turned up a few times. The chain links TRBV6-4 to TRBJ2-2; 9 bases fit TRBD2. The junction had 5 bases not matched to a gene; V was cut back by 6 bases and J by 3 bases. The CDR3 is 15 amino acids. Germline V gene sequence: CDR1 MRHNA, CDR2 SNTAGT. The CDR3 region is CASSPSGTDTGELFF. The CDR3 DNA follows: TGTGCCAGCAGCCCTAGCGGGACAGACACCGGGGAGCTGTTTTTT.

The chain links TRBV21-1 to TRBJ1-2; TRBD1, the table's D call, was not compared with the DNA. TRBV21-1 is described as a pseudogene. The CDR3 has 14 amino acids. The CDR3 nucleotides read TGTGCCAGCAAGACCTCCGGGACAAGCTATGGCTACACCTTC. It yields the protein CASKTSGTSYGYTF.

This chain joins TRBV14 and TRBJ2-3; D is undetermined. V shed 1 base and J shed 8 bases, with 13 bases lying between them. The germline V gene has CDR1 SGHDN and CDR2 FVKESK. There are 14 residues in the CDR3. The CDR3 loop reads CASSQGYTAGTQYF. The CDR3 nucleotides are TGTGCCAGCAGCCAAGGCTATACCGCCGGTACGCAGTATTTT.

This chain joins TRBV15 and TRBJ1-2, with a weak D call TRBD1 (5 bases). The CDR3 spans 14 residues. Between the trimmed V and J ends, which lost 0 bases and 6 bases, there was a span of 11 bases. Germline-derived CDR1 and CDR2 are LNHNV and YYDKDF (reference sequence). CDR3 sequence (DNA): TGTGCCACCAGCAGAGATAGAACGGGGGATGGCTACACCTTC. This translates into CATSRDRTGDGYTF. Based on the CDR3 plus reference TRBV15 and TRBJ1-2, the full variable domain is DAMVIQNPRYQVTQFGKPVTLSCSQTLNHNVMYWYQQKSSQAPKLLFHYYDKDFNNEADTPDNFQSRRPNTSFCFLDIRSPGLGDTAMYLCATSRDRTGDGYTFGSGTRLTVV.

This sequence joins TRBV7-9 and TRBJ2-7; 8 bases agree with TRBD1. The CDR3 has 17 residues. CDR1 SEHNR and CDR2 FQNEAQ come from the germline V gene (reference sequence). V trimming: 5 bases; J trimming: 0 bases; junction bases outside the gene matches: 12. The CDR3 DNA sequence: TGTGCCAGCAGCCTACTACGACAGGGGATCAGCTCCTACGAGCAGTACTTC. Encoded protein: CASSLLRQGISSYEQYF.

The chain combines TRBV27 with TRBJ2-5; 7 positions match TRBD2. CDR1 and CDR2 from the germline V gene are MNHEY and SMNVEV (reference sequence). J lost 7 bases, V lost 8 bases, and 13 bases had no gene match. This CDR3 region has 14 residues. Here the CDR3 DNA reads TGTGCCAGCCTTAAGTTGGGCGGGGGAGGGACCCAGTACTTC. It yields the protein CASLKLGGGGTQYF.

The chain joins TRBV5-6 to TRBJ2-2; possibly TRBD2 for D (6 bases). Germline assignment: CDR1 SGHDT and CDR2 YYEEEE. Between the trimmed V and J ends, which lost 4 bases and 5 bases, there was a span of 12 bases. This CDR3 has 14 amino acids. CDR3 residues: CASSPGLSTGELFF. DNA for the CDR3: TGTGCCAGCAGCCCGGGACTTTCAACCGGGGAGCTGTTTTTT.

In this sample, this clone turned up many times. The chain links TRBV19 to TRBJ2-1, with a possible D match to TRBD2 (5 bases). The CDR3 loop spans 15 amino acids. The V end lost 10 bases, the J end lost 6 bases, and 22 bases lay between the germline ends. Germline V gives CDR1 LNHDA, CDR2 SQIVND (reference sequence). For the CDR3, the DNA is TGTGCCACCTCGACGGAAAATCGGCTAGCCAATGAGCAGTTCTTC. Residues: CATSTENRLANEQFF.